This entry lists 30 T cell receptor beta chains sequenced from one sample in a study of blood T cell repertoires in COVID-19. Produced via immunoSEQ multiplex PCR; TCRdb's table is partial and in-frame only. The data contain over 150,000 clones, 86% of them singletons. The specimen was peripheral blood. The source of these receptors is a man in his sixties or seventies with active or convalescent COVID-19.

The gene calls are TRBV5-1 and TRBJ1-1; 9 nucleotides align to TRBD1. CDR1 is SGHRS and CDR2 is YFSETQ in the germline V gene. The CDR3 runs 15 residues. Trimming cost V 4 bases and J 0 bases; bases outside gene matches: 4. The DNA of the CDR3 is TGCGCCAGCAGCGGGGGACAGGGCGTGAACACTGAAGCTTTCTTT. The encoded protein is CASSGGQGVNTEAFF.

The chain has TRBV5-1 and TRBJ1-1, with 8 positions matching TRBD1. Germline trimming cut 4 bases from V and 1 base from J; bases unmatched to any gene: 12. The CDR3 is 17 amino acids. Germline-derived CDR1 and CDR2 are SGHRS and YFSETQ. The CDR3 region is CASSVQGAMVGNTEAFF. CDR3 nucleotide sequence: TGCGCCAGCAGCGTGCAGGGGGCGATGGTGGGGAACACTGAAGCTTTCTTT.

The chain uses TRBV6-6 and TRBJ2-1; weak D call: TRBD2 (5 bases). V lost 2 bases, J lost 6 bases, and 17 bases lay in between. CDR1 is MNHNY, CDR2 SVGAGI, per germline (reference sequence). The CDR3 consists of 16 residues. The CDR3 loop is CASSYIPTLAGNEQFF. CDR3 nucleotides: TGTGCCAGCAGTTACATTCCTACTTTGGCGGGCAATGAGCAGTTCTTC.

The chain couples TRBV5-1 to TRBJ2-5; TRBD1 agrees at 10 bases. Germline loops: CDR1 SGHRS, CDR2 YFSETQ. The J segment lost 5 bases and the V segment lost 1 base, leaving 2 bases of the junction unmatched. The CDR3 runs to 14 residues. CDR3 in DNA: TGCGCCAGCAGCTTGCGGGGACAGGGGGAGACCCAGTACTTC. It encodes CASSLRGQGETQYF. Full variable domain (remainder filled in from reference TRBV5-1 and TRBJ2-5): KAGVTQTPRYLIKTRGQQVTLSCSPISGHRSVSWYQQTPGQGLQFLFEYFSETQRNKGNFPGRFSGRQFSNSRSEMNVSTLELGDSALYLCASSLRGQGETQYFGPGTRLLVL.

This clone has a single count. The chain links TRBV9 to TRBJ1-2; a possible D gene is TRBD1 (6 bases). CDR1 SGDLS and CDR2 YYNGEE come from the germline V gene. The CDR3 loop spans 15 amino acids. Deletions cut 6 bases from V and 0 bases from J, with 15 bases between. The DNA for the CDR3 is TGTGCCAGCACCAAGACAGGTCCACCTAACTATGGCTACACCTTC. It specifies CASTKTGPPNYGYTF.

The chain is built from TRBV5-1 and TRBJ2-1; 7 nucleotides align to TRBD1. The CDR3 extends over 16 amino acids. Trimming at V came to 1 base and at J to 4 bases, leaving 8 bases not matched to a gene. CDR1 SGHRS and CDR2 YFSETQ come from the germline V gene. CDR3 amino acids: CASSLLTGAGYNEQFF. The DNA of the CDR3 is TGCGCCAGCAGCTTGCTTACAGGGGCAGGATACAATGAGCAGTTCTTC.

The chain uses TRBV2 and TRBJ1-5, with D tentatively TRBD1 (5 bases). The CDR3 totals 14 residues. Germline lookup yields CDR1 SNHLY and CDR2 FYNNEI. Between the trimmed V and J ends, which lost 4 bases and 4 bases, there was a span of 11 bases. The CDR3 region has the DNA TGTGCCAGCAGTGTACGGACACTAAATCAGCCCCAGCATTTT. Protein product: CASSVRTLNQPQHF.

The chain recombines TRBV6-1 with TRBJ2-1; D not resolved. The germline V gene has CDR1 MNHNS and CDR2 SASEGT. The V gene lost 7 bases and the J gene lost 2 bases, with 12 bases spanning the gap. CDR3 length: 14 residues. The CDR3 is CASIRGVPYNEQFF. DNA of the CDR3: TGTGCCAGCATCCGTGGAGTCCCCTACAATGAGCAGTTCTTC.

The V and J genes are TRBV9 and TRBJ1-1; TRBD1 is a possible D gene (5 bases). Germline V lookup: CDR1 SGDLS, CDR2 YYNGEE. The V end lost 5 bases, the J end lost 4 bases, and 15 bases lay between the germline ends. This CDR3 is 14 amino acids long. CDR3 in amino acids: CASSLDNRGTEAFF. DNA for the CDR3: TGTGCCAGCAGTCTGGACAATAGGGGCACTGAAGCTTTCTTT. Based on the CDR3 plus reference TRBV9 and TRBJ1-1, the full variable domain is DSGVTQTPKHLITATGQRVTLRCSPRSGDLSVYWYQQSLDQGLQFLIQYYNGEERAKGNILERFSAQQFPDLHSELNLSSLELGDSALYFCASSLDNRGTEAFFGQGTRLTVV.

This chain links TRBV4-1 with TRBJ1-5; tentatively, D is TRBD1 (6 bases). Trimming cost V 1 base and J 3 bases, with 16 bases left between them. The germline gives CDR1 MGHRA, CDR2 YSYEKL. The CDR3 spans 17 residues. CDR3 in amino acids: CASSQGSGARNNQPQHF. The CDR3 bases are TGCGCCAGCAGCCAAGGTTCAGGGGCCCGTAACAATCAGCCCCAGCATTTT.

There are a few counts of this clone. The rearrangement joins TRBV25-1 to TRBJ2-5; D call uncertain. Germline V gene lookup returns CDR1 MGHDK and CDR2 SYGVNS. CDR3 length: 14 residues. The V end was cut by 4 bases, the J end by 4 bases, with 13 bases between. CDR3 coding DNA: TGTGCCAGCAGTGTAGCTCTGTCGGGAGAGACCCAGTACTTC. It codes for CASSVALSGETQYF.

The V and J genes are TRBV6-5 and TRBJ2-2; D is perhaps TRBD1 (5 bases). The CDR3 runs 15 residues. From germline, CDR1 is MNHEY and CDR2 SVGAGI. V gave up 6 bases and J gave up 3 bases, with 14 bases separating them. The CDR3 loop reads CASSLGLFDTGELFF. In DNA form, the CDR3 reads TGTGCCAGCAGCCTGGGGCTTTTTGACACCGGGGAGCTGTTTTTT.

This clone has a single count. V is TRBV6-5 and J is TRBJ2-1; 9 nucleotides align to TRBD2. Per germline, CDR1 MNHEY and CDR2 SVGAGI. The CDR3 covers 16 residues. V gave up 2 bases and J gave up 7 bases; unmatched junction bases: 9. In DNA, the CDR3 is TGTGCCAGCAGTTACACGATAGCGGGAGCCAATAATGAGCAGTTCTTC. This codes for CASSYTIAGANNEQFF.

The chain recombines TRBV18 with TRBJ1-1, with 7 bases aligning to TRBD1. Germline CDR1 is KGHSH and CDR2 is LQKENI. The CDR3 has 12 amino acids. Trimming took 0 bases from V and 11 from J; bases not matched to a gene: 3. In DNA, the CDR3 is TGTGCCAGCTCACCACCGGACAGGAGGGCTTTCTTT. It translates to CASSPPDRRAFF.

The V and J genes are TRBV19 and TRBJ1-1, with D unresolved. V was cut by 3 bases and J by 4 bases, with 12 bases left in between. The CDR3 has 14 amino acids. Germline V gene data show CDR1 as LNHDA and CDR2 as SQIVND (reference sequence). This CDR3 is CASSIAVRGTEAFF. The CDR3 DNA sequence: TGTGCCAGTAGTATCGCGGTGCGGGGCACTGAAGCTTTCTTT. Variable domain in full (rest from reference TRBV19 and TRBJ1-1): DGGITQSPKYLFRKEGQNVTLSCEQNLNHDAMYWYRQDPGQGLRLIYYSQIVNDFQKGDIAEGYSVSREKKESFPLTVTSAQKNPTAFYLCASSIAVRGTEAFFGQGTRLTVV.

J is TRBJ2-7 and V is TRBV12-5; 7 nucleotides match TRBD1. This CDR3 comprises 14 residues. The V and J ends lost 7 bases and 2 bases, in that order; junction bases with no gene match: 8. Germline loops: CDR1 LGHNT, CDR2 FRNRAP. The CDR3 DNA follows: TGTGCTAGTGTTCCAGGGGACAGAACCTACGAGCAGTACTTC. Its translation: CASVPGDRTYEQYF.

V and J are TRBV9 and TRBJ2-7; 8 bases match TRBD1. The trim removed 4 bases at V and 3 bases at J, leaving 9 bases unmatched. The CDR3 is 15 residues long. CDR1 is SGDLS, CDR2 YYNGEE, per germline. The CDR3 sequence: CASSPMGTGDYEQYF. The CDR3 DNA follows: TGTGCCAGCAGCCCCATGGGGACAGGAGACTACGAGCAGTACTTC.

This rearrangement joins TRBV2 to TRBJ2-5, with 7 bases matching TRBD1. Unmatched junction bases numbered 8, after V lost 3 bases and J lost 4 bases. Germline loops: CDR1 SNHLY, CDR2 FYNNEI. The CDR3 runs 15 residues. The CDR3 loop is CASSDSTGIRETQYF. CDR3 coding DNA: TGTGCCAGCAGTGATTCGACAGGGATTAGAGAGACCCAGTACTTC.

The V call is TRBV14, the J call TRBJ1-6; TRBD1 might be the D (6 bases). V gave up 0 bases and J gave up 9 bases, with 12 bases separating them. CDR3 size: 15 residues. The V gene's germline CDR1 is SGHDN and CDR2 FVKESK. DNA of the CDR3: TGTGCCAGCAGCCAAGATTTAAGGGGGACTTCACCCCTCCACTTT. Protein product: CASSQDLRGTSPLHF.

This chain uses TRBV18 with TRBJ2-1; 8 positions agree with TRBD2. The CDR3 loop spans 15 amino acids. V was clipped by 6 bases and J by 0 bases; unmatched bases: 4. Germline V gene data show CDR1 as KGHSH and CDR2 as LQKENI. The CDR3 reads CASSRTSGSYNEQFF. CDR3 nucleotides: TGTGCCAGCTCCCGTACTAGCGGCTCCTACAATGAGCAGTTCTTC. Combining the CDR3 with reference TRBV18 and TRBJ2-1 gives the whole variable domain NAGVMQNPRHLVRRRGQEARLRCSPMKGHSHVYWYRQLPEEGLKFMVYLQKENIIDESGMPKERFSAEFPKEGPSILRIQQVVRGDSAAYFCASSRTSGSYNEQFFGPGTRLTVL.

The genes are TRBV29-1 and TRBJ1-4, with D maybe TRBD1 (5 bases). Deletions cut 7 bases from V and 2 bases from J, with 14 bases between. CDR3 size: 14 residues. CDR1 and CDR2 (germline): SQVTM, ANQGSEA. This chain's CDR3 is CSAGQGFTNEKLFF. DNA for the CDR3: TGCAGCGCAGGTCAGGGATTTACTAATGAAAAACTGTTTTTT.

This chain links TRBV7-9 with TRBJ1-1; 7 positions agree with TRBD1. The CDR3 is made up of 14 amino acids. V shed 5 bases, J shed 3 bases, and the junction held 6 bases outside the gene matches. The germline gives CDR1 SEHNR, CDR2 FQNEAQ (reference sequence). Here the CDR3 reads CASSPRTGYTEAFF. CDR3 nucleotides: TGTGCCAGCAGCCCTAGGACAGGCTACACTGAAGCTTTCTTT.

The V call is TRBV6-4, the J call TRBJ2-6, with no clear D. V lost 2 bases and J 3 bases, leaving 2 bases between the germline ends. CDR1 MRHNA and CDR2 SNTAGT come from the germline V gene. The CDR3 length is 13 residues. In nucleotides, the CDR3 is TGTGCCAGCAGTGACCTTGGGGCCAACGTCCTGACTTTC. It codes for CASSDLGANVLTF.

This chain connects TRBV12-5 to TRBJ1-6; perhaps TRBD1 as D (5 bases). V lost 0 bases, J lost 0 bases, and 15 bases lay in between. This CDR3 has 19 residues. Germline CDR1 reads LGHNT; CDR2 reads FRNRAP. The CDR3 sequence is CASGLVPGTSSSYNSPLHF. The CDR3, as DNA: TGTGCTAGTGGTTTGGTCCCCGGGACTTCAAGCTCCTATAATTCACCCCTCCACTTT.

DNA of the CDR3: TGTGCCAGCAGCGTAGGCGGCTTCGACAATGAGCAGTTCTTC. It is translated as CASSVGGFDNEQFF. The J gene is TRBJ2-1, the V gene TRBV9, with unresolved D. Germline V gives CDR1 SGDLS, CDR2 YYNGEE. V gave up 0 bases and J gave up 5 bases, with 9 bases separating them. The CDR3 is made up of 14 amino acids.

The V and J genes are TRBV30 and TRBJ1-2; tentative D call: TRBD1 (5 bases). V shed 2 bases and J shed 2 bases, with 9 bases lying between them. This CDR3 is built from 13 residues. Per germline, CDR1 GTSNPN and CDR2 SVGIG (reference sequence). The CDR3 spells CAWSMGPNYGYTF. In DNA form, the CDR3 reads TGTGCCTGGAGTATGGGGCCGAACTATGGCTACACCTTC. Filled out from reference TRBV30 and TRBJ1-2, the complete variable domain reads SQTIHQWPATLVQPVGSPLSLECTVEGTSNPNLYWYRQAAGRGLQLLFYSVGIGQISSEVPQNLSASRPQDRQFILSSKKLLLSDSGFYLCAWSMGPNYGYTFGSGTRLTVV.

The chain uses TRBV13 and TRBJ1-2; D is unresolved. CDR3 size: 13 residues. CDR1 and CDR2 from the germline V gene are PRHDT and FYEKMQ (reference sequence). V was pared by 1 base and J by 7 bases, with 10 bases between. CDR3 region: CASSLVISGGYTF. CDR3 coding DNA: TGTGCCAGCAGCTTAGTCATATCAGGTGGCTACACCTTC. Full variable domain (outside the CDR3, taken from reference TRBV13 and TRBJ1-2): AAGVIQSPRHLIKEKRETATLKCYPIPRHDTVYWYQQGPGQDPQFLISFYEKMQSDKGSIPDRFSAQQFSDYHSELNMSSLELGDSALYFCASSLVISGGYTFGSGTRLTVV.

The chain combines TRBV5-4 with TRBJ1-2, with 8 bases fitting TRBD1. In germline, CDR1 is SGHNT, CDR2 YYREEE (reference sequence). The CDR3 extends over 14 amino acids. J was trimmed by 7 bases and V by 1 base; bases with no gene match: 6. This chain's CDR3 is CASSLTGGLGGYTF. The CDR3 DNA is TGTGCCAGCAGCTTGACAGGGGGGCTTGGTGGCTACACCTTC.

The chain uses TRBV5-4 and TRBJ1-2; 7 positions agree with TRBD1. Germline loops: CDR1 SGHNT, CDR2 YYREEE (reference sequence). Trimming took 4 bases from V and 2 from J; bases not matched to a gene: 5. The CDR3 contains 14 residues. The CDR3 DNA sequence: TGTGCCAGCAGCGGGGGACAGTCAAACTATGGCTACACCTTC. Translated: CASSGGQSNYGYTF.

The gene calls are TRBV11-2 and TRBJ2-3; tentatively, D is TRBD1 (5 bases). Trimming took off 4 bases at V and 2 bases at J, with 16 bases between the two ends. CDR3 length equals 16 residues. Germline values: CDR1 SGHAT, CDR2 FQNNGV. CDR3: CASSSMGRTSTDTQYF. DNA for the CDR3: TGTGCCAGCAGCTCAATGGGGCGGACCTCCACAGATACGCAGTATTTT.